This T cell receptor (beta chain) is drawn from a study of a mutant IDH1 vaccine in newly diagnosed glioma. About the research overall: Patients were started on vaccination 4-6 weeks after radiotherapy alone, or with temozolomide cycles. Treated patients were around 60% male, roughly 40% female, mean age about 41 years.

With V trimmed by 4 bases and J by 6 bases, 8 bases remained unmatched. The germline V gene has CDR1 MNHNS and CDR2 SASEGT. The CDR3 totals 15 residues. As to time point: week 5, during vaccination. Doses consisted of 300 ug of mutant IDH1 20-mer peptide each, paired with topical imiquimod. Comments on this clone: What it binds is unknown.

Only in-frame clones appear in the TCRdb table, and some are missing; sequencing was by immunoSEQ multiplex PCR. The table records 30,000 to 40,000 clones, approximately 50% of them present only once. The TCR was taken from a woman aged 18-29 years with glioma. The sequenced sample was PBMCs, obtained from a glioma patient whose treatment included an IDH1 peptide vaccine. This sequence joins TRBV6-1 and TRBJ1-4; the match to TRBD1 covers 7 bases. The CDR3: CASSATGVLDEKLFF. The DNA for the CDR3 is TGTGCCAGCAGTGCAACAGGGGTATTGGATGAAAAACTGTTTTTT.